This paragraph reports one T cell receptor (beta chain). In its sample, this clonotype was seen a few times. This receptor's antigen is unknown. No qualities accompany the bases; no much larger clone lies one base away. The data are from a study of T cell repertoires in cytomegalovirus infection (dated by TCRdb to about 2019). Background for the entire study: The peptide stimulations were aimed at well-studied HLA-B-restricted epitopes as well as recently identified HLA-C-restricted CMV epitopes, whose presentation resists viral immunomodulation. Because public TCR beta signatures pointed to carriage of CMV infection together with the matching HLA type, the HLA type of each donor mattered for the analysis.

The paper's findings and limits, for the study overall: Cumulative frequency of public TCR beta family members discriminated carriers of CMV infection plus the relevant HLA type in this cohort and an independent approximately 370-donor cohort. The ex vivo response was dominated by HLA-C-restricted CMV-specific TCR beta clonotypes, which also provided the single most frequent clonotype in two of eight donors.

Sequencing was carried out with an Illumina HiSeq 1500. TCRdb passed the public sequencing reads through fastp at Q25 and MiXCR, retaining productive beta sequences. Entries are consolidated by CDR3 protein sequence, retaining the most common genes and DNA. For this sample the table gives roughly 51,000 distinct CDR3 sequences, of which 20% to 25% were detected only once. The ten most abundant clones make up approximately 25% of the sample. In the paper's terms, the treatment or condition label means: in vitro stimulation with specific CMV peptide epitopes to enrich CMV-specific T cells. V has 2 bases trimmed and J has 6 bases trimmed; junction bases matching no gene number 2. The CDR3 starts with the cysteine, ends with the phenylalanine, and has 14 residues. Only CDR3 DNA remains: 42 bases, in frame from the first base. According to the germline V gene (reference sequence), CDR1 reads MNHEY and CDR2 reads SMNVEV.

The origin of this receptor is a human donor in good health (CMV status not recorded). Some clones in this sample may be carry-over from other donors' samples. This sequence uses TRBV27 and TRBJ2-1, with 9 junctional bases fitting TRBD1. Sequencing was performed on CD8+ T cells from cultured PBMCs, taken from culture after CMV antigen stimulation. The sequenced DNA is TGTGCCAGCAGTTTAGGGACAGGGCGCAATGAGCAGTTCTTC. The encoded protein is CASSLGTGRNEQFF.